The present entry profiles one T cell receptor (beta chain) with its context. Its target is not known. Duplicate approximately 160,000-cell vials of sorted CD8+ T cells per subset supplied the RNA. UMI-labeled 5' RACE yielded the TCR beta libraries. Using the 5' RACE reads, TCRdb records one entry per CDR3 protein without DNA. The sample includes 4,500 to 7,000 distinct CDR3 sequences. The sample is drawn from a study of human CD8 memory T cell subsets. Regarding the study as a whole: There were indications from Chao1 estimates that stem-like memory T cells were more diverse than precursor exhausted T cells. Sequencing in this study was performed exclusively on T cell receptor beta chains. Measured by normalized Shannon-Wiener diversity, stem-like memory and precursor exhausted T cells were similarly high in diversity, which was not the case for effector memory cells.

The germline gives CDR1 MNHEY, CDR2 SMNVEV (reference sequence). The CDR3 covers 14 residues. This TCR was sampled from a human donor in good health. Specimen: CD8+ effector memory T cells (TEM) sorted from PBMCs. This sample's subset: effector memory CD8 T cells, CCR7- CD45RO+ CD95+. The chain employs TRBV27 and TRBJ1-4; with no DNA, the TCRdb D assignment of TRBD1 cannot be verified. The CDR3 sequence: CASSPGQTGEKLFF.